Listed here is a single T cell receptor beta chain. The table came from immunoSEQ multiplex PCR; TCRdb's copy has only in-frame clones and leaves some out. The table shows roughly 60,000 clones, with about 88% occurring only once. This sample was included in a study of OX40 agonist ivuxolimab in advanced cancers. Study background: While on treatment, patients had intravenous ivuxolimab at 0.01 to 10 mg/kg every 2 weeks.

Germline V gene data show CDR1 as KGHSH and CDR2 as LQKENI. This CDR3 contains 13 residues. Trimming left V 6 bases short and J 1 base short, with 9 bases between. The sequenced sample was CD4+ or CD8+ T cells sorted from blood, obtained in a trial of the OX40 agonist ivuxolimab. The sequence was collected from an adult with an advanced solid tumor such as melanoma, head and neck, liver or kidney cancer. This chain connects TRBV18 to TRBJ1-1; unclear D gene. The CDR3, as DNA: TGTGCCAGCTCGTACGATAGGAACACTGAAGCTTTCTTT. Protein: CASSYDRNTEAFF.